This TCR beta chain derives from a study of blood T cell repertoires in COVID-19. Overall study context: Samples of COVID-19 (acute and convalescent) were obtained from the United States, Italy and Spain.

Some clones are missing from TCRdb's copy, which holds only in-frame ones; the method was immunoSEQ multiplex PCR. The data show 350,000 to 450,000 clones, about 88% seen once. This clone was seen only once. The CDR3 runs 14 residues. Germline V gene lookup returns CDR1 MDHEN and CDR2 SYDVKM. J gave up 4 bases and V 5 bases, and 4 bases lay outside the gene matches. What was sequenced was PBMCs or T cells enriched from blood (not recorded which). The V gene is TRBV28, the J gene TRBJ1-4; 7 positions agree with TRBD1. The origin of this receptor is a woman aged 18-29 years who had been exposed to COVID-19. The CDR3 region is CASSNRGVNEKLFF. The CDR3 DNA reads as TGTGCCAGCAGTAACAGGGGTGTTAATGAAAAACTGTTTTTT.